This T cell receptor (beta chain) was identified in a study of shared clonotypes between healthy human individuals. Whole-study context: Per-donor plates numbered three CD4 naive, three CD4 memory, two CD8 naive and one CD8 memory. Study results and caveats: How much donors shared clonotypes was expected to be affected by sequencing depth.

Between the trimmed V and J ends, which lost 7 bases and 4 bases, there was a span of 20 bases. The CDR3 runs 16 residues. In germline, CDR1 is MNHNY, CDR2 SVGAGI (reference sequence). Replicate PCRs run on sorted subsets employed 200 ng DNA, roughly 30,000 T cell genomes. The assay was immunoSEQ multiplex PCR, and TCRdb's table has in-frame clones only and misses some. This table has more than 2 million clones, 95% appearing once. Comment on this clone: Antigen: not known.

The source of this sequence is a man between 18 and 29 years old in good health. The chain uses TRBV6-6 and TRBJ1-3; D remains ambiguous. Specimen: naive CD4+ T cells sorted from blood. Regarding subset: CD45RA+ positively selected. This chain's CDR3 is CASTLPPGTGGNTIYF. CDR3 DNA: TGTGCCAGCACCTTACCCCCGGGAACGGGCGGAAACACCATATATTTT.